These 32 T cell receptor beta chains were sequenced from one sample in a study of blood T cells in healthy people across ages. Sample-barcoded 5' priming and a J-beta primer mix drove a second PCR of about 6 to 12 cycles. TCRdb re-called the 5' RACE reads through MiXCR, storing one row per CDR3 protein. The sample holds hundreds of thousands of distinct CDR3 sequences, more than 40% seen once. Material: blood. The receptors stem from a woman between 55 and 75 years old in good health.

The chain combines TRBV20-1 with TRBJ2-3; TRBD2 aligns across 9 bases. From germline, CDR1 is DFQATT and CDR2 SNEGSKA (reference sequence). V gave up 3 bases and J gave up 8 bases; unmatched junction bases: 12. This CDR3 contains 15 residues. CDR3 sequence reads: CSASVLAGRVGTQYF. CDR3 coding DNA: TGCAGTGCTAGCGTCCTAGCGGGGCGGGTGGGTACGCAGTATTTT.

Notes on this clonotype: A junction boundary mismatches the germline segment, possibly from a read error. The chain combines TRBV28 with TRBJ2-7, with D perhaps TRBD1 or TRBD2 (5 bases each). The length of the CDR3 is 17 residues. Germline CDR1 and CDR2: MDHEN and SYDVKM. This CDR3 is CASSSSHRRTSSYERYF. CDR3 DNA sequence: TGTGCCAGCAGTTCTAGCCATCGACGGACAAGCTCCTACGAGCGGTACTTC.

This clonotype was detected only a few times. This chain uses TRBV5-1 with TRBJ2-6, with 7 bases identical to TRBD1. V was pared by 6 bases and J by 0 bases, with 9 bases of the junction left unmatched. The germline CDR1 and CDR2 sequences are SGHRS and YFSETQ. The CDR3 consists of 17 residues. CDR3 sequence reads: CASKSGTVTSGANVLTF. The CDR3 region has the DNA TGCGCCAGCAAGTCTGGGACAGTGACCTCTGGGGCCAACGTCCTGACTTTC.

This clonotype appeared many times. The rearrangement joins TRBV29-1 to TRBJ2-5, with D uncertain. The V gene lost 6 bases and the J gene lost 5 bases, with 7 bases spanning the gap. The CDR3 sequence is 10 residues long. From germline, CDR1 is SQVTM and CDR2 ANQGSEA. CDR3 amino acids: CSVRSETQYF. The CDR3 bases are TGCAGCGTCAGGTCGGAGACCCAGTACTTC.

This clonotype was picked up one time. This chain connects TRBV9 to TRBJ2-3, with D maybe TRBD2 (5 bases). The germline V and J ends were trimmed by 1 base and 4 bases, with 13 bases remaining between them. The CDR3 extends over 15 amino acids. Per germline, CDR1 SGDLS and CDR2 YYNGEE. For the CDR3, the DNA is TGTGCCAGCAGCGTACGAGGGAGTATCCCAGATACGCAGTATTTT. Amino acid sequence: CASSVRGSIPDTQYF.

This chain connects TRBV7-2 to TRBJ2-5, with a tentative D call TRBD2 (5 bases). This CDR3 is 14 amino acids long. V dropped 6 bases and J dropped 4 bases, with 15 bases sitting between them. Germline V gene data show CDR1 as SGHTA and CDR2 as FQGNSA. In DNA form, the CDR3 reads TGTGCCAGCAGTTCCTCCAGGAGGACAGAGACCCAGTACTTC. Its translation is CASSSSRRTETQYF.

This clonotype was detected a few times. The CDR3 here is CASRVGGEGYTF. DNA of the CDR3: TGTGCCAGCAGAGTCGGGGGTGAAGGCTACACCTTC. This chain uses TRBV6-1 with TRBJ1-2; possibly TRBD1 for D (5 bases). Trimming took off 6 bases at V and 8 bases at J, with 13 bases between the two ends. The CDR3 is made up of 12 amino acids. Germline V gene data show CDR1 as MNHNS and CDR2 as SASEGT.

This sequence joins TRBV10-3 and TRBJ1-5, with D unresolved. V lost 4 bases and J lost 4, with 5 bases in between. There are 12 residues in the CDR3. Germline V CDR1 and CDR2: ENHRY, SYGVKD. CDR3 protein: CAISGVNQPQHF. The CDR3 DNA follows: TGTGCCATCAGTGGGGTTAATCAGCCCCAGCATTTT.

The gene calls are TRBV29-1 and TRBJ2-5; 7 bases agree with TRBD2. Germline-derived CDR1 and CDR2 are SQVTM and ANQGSEA. CDR3 length: 15 residues. The junction had 8 bases not matched to a gene; V was cut back by 3 bases and J by 1 base. The CDR3 here is CSVERGGTPQETQYF. CDR3 bases: TGCAGCGTTGAGCGGGGAGGGACTCCCCAAGAGACCCAGTACTTC.

The rearrangement joins TRBV7-9 to TRBJ2-7; 9 nucleotides line up with TRBD1. This CDR3 comprises 15 residues. The J segment lost 1 base and the V segment lost 5 bases, leaving 6 bases of the junction unmatched. From germline, CDR1 is SEHNR and CDR2 FQNEAQ (reference sequence). The CDR3 here is CASSPDRGQSYEQYF. CDR3 coding DNA: TGTGCCAGCAGCCCGGACAGGGGTCAATCCTACGAGCAGTACTTC. Using reference TRBV7-9 and TRBJ2-7 for the parts outside the CDR3, the full variable domain is DTGVSQNPRHKITKRGQNVTFRCDPISEHNRLYWYRQTLGQGPEFLTYFQNEAQLEKSRLLSDRFSAERPKGSFSTLEIQRTEQGDSAMYLCASSPDRGQSYEQYFGPGTRLTVT.

The CDR3 nucleotides are TGTGCCAGCAGCCCATGGGTCCCCAGGACTGTAACTTCTGGGGCCAACGTCCTGACTTTC. Its protein product is CASSPWVPRTVTSGANVLTF. J is TRBJ2-6 and V is TRBV7-2; D may be TRBD2 (5 bases). This CDR3 has 20 amino acids. V dropped 5 bases and J dropped 1 base, with 24 bases sitting between them. Germline V lookup: CDR1 SGHTA, CDR2 FQGNSA.

J is TRBJ2-3 and V is TRBV9; D may correspond to TRBD1 or TRBD2 (6 bases each). The CDR3 runs to 16 residues. Germline V lookup: CDR1 SGDLS, CDR2 YYNGEE. The V end lost 6 bases, the J end lost 2 bases, and 19 bases lay between the germline ends. CDR3 loop: CASTRDPGAPTDTQYF. In DNA form, the CDR3 reads TGTGCCAGCACCCGAGACCCGGGGGCCCCCACAGATACGCAGTATTTT.

The V gene is TRBV24-1, the J gene TRBJ2-1, with TRBD1 as a possible D gene (6 bases). Trimming took 9 bases from V and 4 from J, leaving 9 bases between them. The CDR3 consists of 12 residues. Looked up from germline, CDR1 is KGHDR and CDR2 is SFDVKD. In DNA form, the CDR3 reads TGTGCCACCGGGGGCCCATACAATGAGCAGTTCTTC. Residues: CATGGPYNEQFF.

The rearrangement joins TRBV5-1 to TRBJ2-3; D is unresolved. Trimming stripped 3 bases from V and 1 base from J, with 9 bases between. Germline V gene data show CDR1 as SGHRS and CDR2 as YFSETQ. This CDR3 is 14 amino acids long. The CDR3 region is CASSSNSGTDTQYF. CDR3 sequence (DNA): TGCGCCAGCAGCTCCAATTCCGGCACAGATACGCAGTATTTT.

On this clonotype itself: At one end, the junction sequence differs from germline, possibly due to a read error. The V gene is TRBV7-2, the J gene TRBJ2-3; TRBD2 matches 7 bases. From germline, CDR1 is SGHTA and CDR2 FQGNSA. The CDR3 loop spans 15 amino acids. The CDR3 sequence is CASILRGEGTDTQYF. CDR3 DNA: TGTGCCAGCATCTTACGAGGGGAGGGGACAGATACGCAGTATTTT. Complete variable domain (other parts from reference TRBV7-2 and TRBJ2-3): GAGVSQSPSNKVTEKGKDVELRCDPISGHTALYWYRQSLGQGLEFLIYFQGNSAPDKSGLPSDRFSAERTGGSVSTLTIQRTQQEDSAVYLCASILRGEGTDTQYFGPGTRLTVL.

This clonotype occurred a few times. The junction departs from germline at one end; a sequencing error may be responsible. V is TRBV6-5 and J is TRBJ2-1, with D perhaps matching TRBD1 (6 bases). Germline lookup yields CDR1 MNHEY and CDR2 SVGAGI. The CDR3 runs to 15 residues. The CDR3 protein is CASGYYRAIPNEQFF. The DNA for the CDR3 is TGTGCCAGCGGTTACTACAGGGCGATCCCCAATGAGCAGTTCTTC.

This clonotype was seen only a few times. The J gene is TRBJ1-2, the V gene TRBV6-5; D is uncertain. CDR1 is MNHEY and CDR2 is SVGAGI in the germline V gene. The CDR3 sequence is 12 residues long. V was trimmed by 5 bases and J by 7 bases, leaving 11 bases between them. The CDR3 sequence is CASSRSDIGYTF. The CDR3, as DNA: TGTGCCAGCAGTCGATCAGATATTGGCTACACCTTC.

This rearrangement joins TRBV7-9 to TRBJ2-7; perhaps D is TRBD1 or TRBD2 (5 bases each). Germline CDR1 reads SEHNR; CDR2 reads FQNEAQ (reference sequence). V was cut by 1 base and J by 0 bases, with 13 bases left in between. The CDR3 consists of 16 residues. The CDR3 nucleotides are TGTGCCAGCAGCTTAGGCACCGGGACGGACTCCTACGAGCAGTACTTC. Translation: CASSLGTGTDSYEQYF.

Written as DNA, the CDR3 is TGTGCCAGCAGCCCCGGCAGAGGAGCCACAGATACGCAGTATTTT. The encoded protein is CASSPGRGATDTQYF. V gene TRBV12-3 or TRBV12-4 combines with J gene TRBJ2-3; D not certain. This CDR3 has 15 amino acids. V was trimmed by 6 bases and J by 2 bases, leaving 15 bases between them.

The chain employs TRBV7-2 and TRBJ2-7; D not resolved. Germline CDR1 SGHTA, CDR2 FQGNSA. V was trimmed by 7 bases and J by 6 bases, leaving 16 bases between them. This CDR3 contains 13 residues. DNA of the CDR3: TGTGCCAGCACCCGCTTATTGGGATCCGAGCAGTACTTC. It encodes CASTRLLGSEQYF.

This clonotype was seen more than once but under ten times. The chain links TRBV12-3 or TRBV12-4 to TRBJ2-3; 12 bases agree with TRBD1. Trimming took 11 bases from V and 4 from J; bases not matched to a gene: 7. The CDR3 runs to 14 residues. The CDR3: CAGSGTGGADTQYF. In DNA form, the CDR3 reads TGTGCCGGATCAGGGACAGGGGGCGCAGATACGCAGTATTTT.

The rearrangement links TRBV24-1 to TRBJ2-1; maybe TRBD2 (5 bases). In germline, CDR1 is KGHDR, CDR2 SFDVKD. The germline V and J ends were trimmed by 7 bases and 8 bases, with 14 bases remaining between them. The CDR3 spans 13 residues. The chain's CDR3 is CATRDSTRDEQFF. The CDR3 coding sequence is TGTGCCACCAGGGACTCCACCCGGGATGAGCAGTTCTTC.

The rearrangement joins TRBV2 to TRBJ2-7; D might be TRBD2 (5 bases). CDR1 and CDR2 (germline): SNHLY, FYNNEI. The V and J ends lost 5 bases and 0 bases respectively, with 11 bases between them. The CDR3 totals 14 residues. The CDR3 nucleotides are TGTGCCAGCAGTATAGCGTACCCCTCCTACGAGCAGTACTTC. As protein: CASSIAYPSYEQYF.

The V gene is TRBV20-1, the J gene TRBJ2-1; 14 nucleotides align to TRBD2. V lost 7 bases, J lost 4 bases, and 3 bases stayed unmatched. Looked up from germline, CDR1 is DFQATT and CDR2 is SNEGSKA (reference sequence). CDR3 length: 14 amino acids. The CDR3 loop is CSGRLAGGYNEQFF. CDR3 in DNA: TGCAGTGGTCGACTAGCGGGAGGGTACAATGAGCAGTTCTTC.

The gene calls are TRBV9 and TRBJ1-2; D possibly corresponds to TRBD1 (5 bases). CDR3 size: 13 residues. Trimming stripped 0 bases from V and 8 bases from J, with 11 bases between. Germline values: CDR1 SGDLS, CDR2 YYNGEE. In nucleotides, the CDR3 is TGTGCCAGCAGCGTAGCTATCGGGGGAGGCTACACCTTC. This translates into CASSVAIGGGYTF. The full variable domain, completed using reference TRBV9 and TRBJ1-2, is DSGVTQTPKHLITATGQRVTLRCSPRSGDLSVYWYQQSLDQGLQFLIQYYNGEERAKGNILERFSAQQFPDLHSELNLSSLELGDSALYFCASSVAIGGGYTFGSGTRLTVV.

The chain joins TRBV3-1 to TRBJ1-4, with D unresolved. The CDR3 spans 13 residues. Germline assignment: CDR1 LGHDT and CDR2 YNNKEL (reference sequence). V lost 2 bases and J 7 bases, leaving 8 bases between the germline ends. Here the CDR3 DNA reads TGTGCCAGCAGCCAATCTGGGGTTGAAAAACTGTTTTTT. Residues: CASSQSGVEKLFF. The full variable domain, in which reference TRBV3-1 and TRBJ1-4 provide the parts outside the CDR3, is DTAVSQTPKYLVTQMGNDKSIKCEQNLGHDTMYWYKQDSKKFLKIMFSYNNKELIINETVPNRFSPKSPDKAHLNLHINSLELGDSAVYFCASSQSGVEKLFFGSGTQLSVL.

The genes are TRBV28 and TRBJ2-1; 12 positions agree with TRBD2. This CDR3 is built from 17 residues. CDR1 is MDHEN and CDR2 is SYDVKM in the germline V gene. J lost 4 bases, V lost 3 bases, and 7 bases had no gene match. The CDR3 sequence: CASSFEGTSGLYNEQFF. The CDR3 DNA sequence: TGTGCCAGCAGTTTTGAAGGGACTAGCGGGCTTTACAATGAGCAGTTCTTC.

This clonotype turned up a few times. The chain joins TRBV14 to TRBJ2-7; a weak D match, TRBD2 (5 bases). Near its end, the DNA agrees better with TRBJ2-5, so the J call may be wrong. CDR1 is SGHDN, CDR2 FVKESK, per germline. The CDR3 is 13 amino acids. CDR3 protein: CASSVGKMGTQYF. DNA of the CDR3: TGTGCCAGCAGCGTCGGGAAAATGGGGACCCAGTACTTC.

The J gene is TRBJ2-5, the V gene TRBV7-2; 7 nucleotides match TRBD1. The junction had 9 bases not matched to a gene; V was cut back by 6 bases and J by 5 bases. The CDR3 length is 14 residues. The germline CDR1 and CDR2 sequences are SGHTA and FQGNSA. The CDR3 DNA is TGTGCCAGCAGACAGGGGTGGAGTGCGGAGACCCAGTACTTC. This codes for CASRQGWSAETQYF.

The CDR3 region is CSSWEAYEQYF. As DNA, the CDR3 is TGCAGCTCCTGGGAGGCCTACGAGCAGTACTTC. The rearrangement uses TRBV29-1 and TRBJ2-7; tentatively, D is TRBD2 (6 bases). This CDR3 has 11 amino acids. The germline gives CDR1 SQVTM, CDR2 ANQGSEA. Deletions cut 8 bases from V and 2 bases from J, with 10 bases between.

The J gene is TRBJ2-1, the V gene TRBV28, with 11 bases lining up with TRBD2. Germline trimming cut 8 bases from V and 4 bases from J; bases unmatched to any gene: 7. Germline V gene lookup returns CDR1 MDHEN and CDR2 SYDVKM. This CDR3 contains 15 residues. CDR3 DNA sequence: TGTGCCAGCGCTAGGGGACTAGCGGTGTACAATGAGCAGTTCTTC. Encoded protein: CASARGLAVYNEQFF.

Many counts were recorded for this clonotype. The chain uses TRBV9 and TRBJ2-1; D is undetermined. This CDR3 comprises 14 residues. Germline V gene sequence: CDR1 SGDLS, CDR2 YYNGEE. Deletions cut 1 base from V and 3 bases from J, with 8 bases between. The CDR3 here is CASSVLGDYNEQFF. DNA for the CDR3: TGTGCCAGCAGCGTACTTGGGGACTACAATGAGCAGTTCTTC.